The clone carrying this T cell receptor beta chain was detected only a few times. This sample was taken from a study of T-cell memory formation after mild COVID-19. Germline values: CDR1 SGHAT, CDR2 FQNNGV. V was trimmed by 7 bases and J by 6 bases, leaving 18 bases between them. This CDR3 has 15 residues. TCRdb reprocessed the 5' RACE reads via MiXCR and lists one record per CDR3 protein. This table has around 300,000 distinct CDR3 sequences, roughly 13% appearing once. This TCR came from a young man who had mild COVID-19 (a few samples of this study predate the infection). Cell type and time point are not known. The gene calls are TRBV11-2 and TRBJ2-2; D possibly corresponds to TRBD2 (5 bases). The sample taken for sequencing was PBMCs or a T cell subset sorted from them (not recorded which). This CDR3 is CASTFLLALAGELFF. In DNA form, the CDR3 reads TGTGCCAGCACCTTCCTTTTAGCGTTAGCCGGGGAGCTGTTTTTT.